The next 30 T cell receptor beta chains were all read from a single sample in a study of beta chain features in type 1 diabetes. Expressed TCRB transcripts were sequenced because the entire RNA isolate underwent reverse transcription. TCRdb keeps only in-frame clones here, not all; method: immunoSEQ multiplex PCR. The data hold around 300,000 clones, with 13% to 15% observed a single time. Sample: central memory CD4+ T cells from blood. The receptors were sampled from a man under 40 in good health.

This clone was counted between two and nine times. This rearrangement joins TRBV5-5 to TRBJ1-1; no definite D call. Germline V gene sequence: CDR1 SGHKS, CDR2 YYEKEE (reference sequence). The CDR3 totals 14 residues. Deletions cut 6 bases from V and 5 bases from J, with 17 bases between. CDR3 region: CASIDMGRLTEAFF. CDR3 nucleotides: TGTGCCAGCATCGACATGGGGAGGTTGACTGAAGCTTTCTTT.

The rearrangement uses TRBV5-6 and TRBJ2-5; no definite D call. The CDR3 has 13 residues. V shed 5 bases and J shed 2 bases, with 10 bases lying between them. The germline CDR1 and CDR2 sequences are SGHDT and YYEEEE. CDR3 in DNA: TGTGCCAGCAGTCCCTACACGCAAGAGACCCAGTACTTC. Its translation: CASSPYTQETQYF. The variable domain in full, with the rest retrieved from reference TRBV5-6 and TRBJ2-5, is DAGVTQSPTHLIKTRGQQVTLRCSPKSGHDTVSWYQQALGQGPQFIFQYYEEEERQRGNFPDRFSGHQFPNYSSELNVNALLLGDSALYLCASSPYTQETQYFGPGTRLLVL.

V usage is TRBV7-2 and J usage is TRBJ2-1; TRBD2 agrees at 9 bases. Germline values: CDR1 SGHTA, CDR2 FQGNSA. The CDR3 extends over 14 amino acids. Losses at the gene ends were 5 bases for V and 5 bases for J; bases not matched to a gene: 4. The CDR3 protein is CASSAGGADNEQFF. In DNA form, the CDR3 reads TGTGCCAGCAGCGCGGGGGGGGCCGACAATGAGCAGTTCTTC.

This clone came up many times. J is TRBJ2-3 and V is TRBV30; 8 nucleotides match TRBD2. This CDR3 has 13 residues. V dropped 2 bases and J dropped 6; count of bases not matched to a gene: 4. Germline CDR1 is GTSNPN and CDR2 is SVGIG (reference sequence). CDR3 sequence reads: CAWSKRGRDTQYF. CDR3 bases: TGTGCCTGGAGTAAGCGGGGGCGTGATACGCAGTATTTT.

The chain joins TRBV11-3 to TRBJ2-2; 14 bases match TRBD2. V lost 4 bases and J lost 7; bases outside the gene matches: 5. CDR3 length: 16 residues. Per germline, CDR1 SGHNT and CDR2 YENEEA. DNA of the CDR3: TGTGCCAGCAGCTCCCGGGGACTAGCGGGAGACGGGGAGCTGTTTTTT. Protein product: CASSSRGLAGDGELFF.

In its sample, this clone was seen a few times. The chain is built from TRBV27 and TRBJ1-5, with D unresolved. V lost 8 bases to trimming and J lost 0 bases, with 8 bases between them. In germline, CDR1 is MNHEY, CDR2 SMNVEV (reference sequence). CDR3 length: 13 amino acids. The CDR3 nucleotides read TGTGCCAGCGGAAAAACTAGCAATCAGCCCCAGCATTTT. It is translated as CASGKTSNQPQHF.

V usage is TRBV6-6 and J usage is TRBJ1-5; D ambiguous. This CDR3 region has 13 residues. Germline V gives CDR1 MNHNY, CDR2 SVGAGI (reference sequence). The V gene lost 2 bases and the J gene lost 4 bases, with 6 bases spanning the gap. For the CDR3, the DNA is TGTGCCAGCAGTTACGGGAATAATCAGCCCCAGCATTTT. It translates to CASSYGNNQPQHF.

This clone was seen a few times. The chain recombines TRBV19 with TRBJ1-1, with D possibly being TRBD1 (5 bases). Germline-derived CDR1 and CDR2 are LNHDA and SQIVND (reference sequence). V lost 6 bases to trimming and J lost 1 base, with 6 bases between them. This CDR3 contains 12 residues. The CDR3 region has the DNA TGTGCCAGTAGGGACAAGAACACTGAAGCTTTCTTT. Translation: CASRDKNTEAFF.

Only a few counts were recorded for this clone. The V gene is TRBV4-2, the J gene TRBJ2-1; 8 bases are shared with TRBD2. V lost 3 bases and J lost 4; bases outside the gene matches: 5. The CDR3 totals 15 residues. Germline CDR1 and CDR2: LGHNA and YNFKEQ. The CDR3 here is CASSQTGLGYNEQFF. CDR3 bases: TGTGCCAGCAGCCAGACGGGACTAGGTTACAATGAGCAGTTCTTC.

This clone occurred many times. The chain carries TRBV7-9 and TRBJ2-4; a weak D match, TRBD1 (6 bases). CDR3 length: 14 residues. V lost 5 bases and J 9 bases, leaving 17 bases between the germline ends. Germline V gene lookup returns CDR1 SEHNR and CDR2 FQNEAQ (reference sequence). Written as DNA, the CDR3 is TGTGCCAGCAGCACGTCGTCAGGGGCAGGCATTCAGTACTTC. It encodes CASSTSSGAGIQYF.

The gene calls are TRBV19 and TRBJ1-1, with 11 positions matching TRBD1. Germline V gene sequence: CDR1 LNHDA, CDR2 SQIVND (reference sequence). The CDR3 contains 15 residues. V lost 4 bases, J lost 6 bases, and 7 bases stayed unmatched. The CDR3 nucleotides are TGTGCCAGTAGTAACTTTGGGACAGGGGGAGCTGAAGCTTTCTTT. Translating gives CASSNFGTGGAEAFF.

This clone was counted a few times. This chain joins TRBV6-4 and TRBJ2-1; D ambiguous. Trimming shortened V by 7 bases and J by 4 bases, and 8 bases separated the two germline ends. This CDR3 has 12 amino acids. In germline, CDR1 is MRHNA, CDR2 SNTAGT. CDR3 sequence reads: CASMNGYNEQFF. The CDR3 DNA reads TGTGCCAGCATGAATGGTTACAATGAGCAGTTCTTC.

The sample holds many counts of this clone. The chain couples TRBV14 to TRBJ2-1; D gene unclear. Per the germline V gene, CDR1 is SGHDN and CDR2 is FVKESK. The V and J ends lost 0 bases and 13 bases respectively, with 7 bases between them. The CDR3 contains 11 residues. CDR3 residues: CASSQDSRQFF. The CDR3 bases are TGTGCCAGCAGCCAAGATTCTCGTCAGTTCTTC.

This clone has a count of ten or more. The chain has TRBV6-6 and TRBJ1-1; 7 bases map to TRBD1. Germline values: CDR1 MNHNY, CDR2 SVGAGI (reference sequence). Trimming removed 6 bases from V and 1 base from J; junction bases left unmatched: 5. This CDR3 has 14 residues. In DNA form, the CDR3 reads TGTGCCAGCAGACACCGACAGGGGAACACTGAAGCTTTCTTT. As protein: CASRHRQGNTEAFF.

The CDR3 DNA reads TGTGCCAGCAGCGATGCTAGGGGACTCTATGGCTACACCTTC. Its translation: CASSDARGLYGYTF. The rearrangement uses TRBV5-4 and TRBJ1-2; the D gene is possibly TRBD1 (5 bases). The ends were cut back, 4 bases at V and 4 bases at J, with 14 bases in the middle. The CDR3 is 14 residues long. Germline loops: CDR1 SGHNT, CDR2 YYREEE (reference sequence). The full variable domain, rest sourced from reference TRBV5-4 and TRBJ1-2, is ETGVTQSPTHLIKTRGQQVTLRCSSQSGHNTVSWYQQALGQGPQFIFQYYREEENGRGNFPPRFSGLQFPNYSSELNVNALELDDSALYLCASSDARGLYGYTFGSGTRLTVV.

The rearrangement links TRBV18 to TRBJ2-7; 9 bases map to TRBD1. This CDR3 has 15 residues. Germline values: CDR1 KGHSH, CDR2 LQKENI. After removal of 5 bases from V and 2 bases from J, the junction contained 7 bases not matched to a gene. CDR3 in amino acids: CASSKGQGQTYEQYF. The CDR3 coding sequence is TGTGCCAGCTCAAAGGGACAGGGCCAAACCTACGAGCAGTACTTC.

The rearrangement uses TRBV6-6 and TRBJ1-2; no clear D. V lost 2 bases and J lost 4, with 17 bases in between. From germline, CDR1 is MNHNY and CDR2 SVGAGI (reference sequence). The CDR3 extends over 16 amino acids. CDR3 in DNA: TGTGCCAGCAGTTACCGGGCGGACTGGGAAGGCTATGGCTACACCTTC. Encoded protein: CASSYRADWEGYGYTF.

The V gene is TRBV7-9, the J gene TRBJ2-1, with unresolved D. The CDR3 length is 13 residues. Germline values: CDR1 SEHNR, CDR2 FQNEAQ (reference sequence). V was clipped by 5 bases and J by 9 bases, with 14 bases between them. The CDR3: CASSPEYWGEQFF. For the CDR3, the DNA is TGTGCCAGCAGCCCTGAGTATTGGGGTGAGCAGTTCTTC.

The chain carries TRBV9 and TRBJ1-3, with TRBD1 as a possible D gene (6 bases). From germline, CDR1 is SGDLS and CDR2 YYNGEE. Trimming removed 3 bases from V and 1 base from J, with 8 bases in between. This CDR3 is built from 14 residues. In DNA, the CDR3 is TGTGCCAGCAGCGGAGGGGGATCTGGAAACACCATATATTTT. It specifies CASSGGGSGNTIYF.

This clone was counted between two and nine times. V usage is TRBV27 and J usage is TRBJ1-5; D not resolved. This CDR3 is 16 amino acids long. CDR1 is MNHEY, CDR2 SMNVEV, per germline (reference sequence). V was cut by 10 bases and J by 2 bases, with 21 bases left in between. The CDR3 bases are TGTGCCACCTCCCCACAGAGGGTCGGGGGCAATCAGCCCCAGCATTTT. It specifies CATSPQRVGGNQPQHF.

CDR3 in DNA: TGTGCCAGCAGTGAGGTCAGGGGGCACGAGCAGTACTTC. It encodes CASSEVRGHEQYF. This chain links TRBV2 with TRBJ2-7, with TRBD1 identical over 8 bases. CDR1 and CDR2 (germline): SNHLY, FYNNEI. V trimming: 3 bases; J trimming: 5 bases; junction bases outside the gene matches: 3. This CDR3 comprises 13 residues.

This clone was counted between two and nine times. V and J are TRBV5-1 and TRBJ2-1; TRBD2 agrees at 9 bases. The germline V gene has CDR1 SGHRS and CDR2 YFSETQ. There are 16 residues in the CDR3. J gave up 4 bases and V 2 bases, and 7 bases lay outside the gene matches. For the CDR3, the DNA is TGCGCCAGCAGCTTAAAAATGACTAGCGGATACAATGAGCAGTTCTTC. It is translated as CASSLKMTSGYNEQFF.

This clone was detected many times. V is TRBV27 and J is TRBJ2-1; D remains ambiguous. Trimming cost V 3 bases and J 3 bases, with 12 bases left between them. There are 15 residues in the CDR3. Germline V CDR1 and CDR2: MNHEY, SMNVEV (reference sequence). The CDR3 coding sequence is TGTGCCAGCAGTTTGGAAAACTCTTTCTACAATGAGCAGTTCTTC. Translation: CASSLENSFYNEQFF.

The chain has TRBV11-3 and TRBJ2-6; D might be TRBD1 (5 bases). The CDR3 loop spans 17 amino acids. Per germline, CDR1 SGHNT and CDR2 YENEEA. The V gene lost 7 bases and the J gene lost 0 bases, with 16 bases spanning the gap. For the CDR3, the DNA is TGTGCCAGCACCGAAGGATCTAGGGGCTCTGGGGCCAACGTCCTGACTTTC. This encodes CASTEGSRGSGANVLTF.

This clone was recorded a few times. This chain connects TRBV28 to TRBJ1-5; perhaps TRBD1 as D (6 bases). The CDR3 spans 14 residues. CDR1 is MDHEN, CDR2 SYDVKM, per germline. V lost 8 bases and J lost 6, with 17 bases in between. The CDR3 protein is CASSKPQGSQPQHF. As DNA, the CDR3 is TGTGCCAGCTCTAAACCCCAGGGGAGTCAGCCCCAGCATTTT.

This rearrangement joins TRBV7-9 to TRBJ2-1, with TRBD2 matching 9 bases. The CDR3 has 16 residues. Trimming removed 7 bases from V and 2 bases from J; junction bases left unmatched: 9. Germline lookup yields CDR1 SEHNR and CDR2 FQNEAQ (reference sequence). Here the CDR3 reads CASTEPGGRAYNEQFF. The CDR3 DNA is TGTGCCAGCACCGAACCTGGCGGGAGGGCCTACAATGAGCAGTTCTTC.

CDR3 loop: CASSLVRSWDTGELFF. The CDR3 nucleotides read TGTGCCAGCAGCTTAGTACGGTCGTGGGACACCGGGGAGCTGTTTTTT. The V gene is TRBV11-2, the J gene TRBJ2-2; D not certain. Per the germline V gene, CDR1 is SGHAT and CDR2 is FQNNGV. This CDR3 comprises 16 residues. Trimming took 1 base from V and 3 from J, leaving 12 bases between them.

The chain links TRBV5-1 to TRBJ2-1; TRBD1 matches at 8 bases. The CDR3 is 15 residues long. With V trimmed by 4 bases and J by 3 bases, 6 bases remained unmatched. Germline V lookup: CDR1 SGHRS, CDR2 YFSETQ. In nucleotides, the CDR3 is TGCGCCAGCAGCCGGGGACAGGAGATCTACAATGAGCAGTTCTTC. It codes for CASSRGQEIYNEQFF.

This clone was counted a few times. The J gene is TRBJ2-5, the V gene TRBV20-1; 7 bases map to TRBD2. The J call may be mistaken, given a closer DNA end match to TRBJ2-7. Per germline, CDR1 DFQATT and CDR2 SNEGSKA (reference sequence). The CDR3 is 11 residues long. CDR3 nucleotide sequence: TGCAGTGCTAGGGGGGGGTACGAGCAGTACTTC. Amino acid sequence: CSARGGYEQYF.

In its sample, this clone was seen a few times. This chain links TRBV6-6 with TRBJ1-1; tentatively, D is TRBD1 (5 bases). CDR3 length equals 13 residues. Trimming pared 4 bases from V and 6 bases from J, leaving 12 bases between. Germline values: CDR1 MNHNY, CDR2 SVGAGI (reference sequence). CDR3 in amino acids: CASSWQGKSEAFF. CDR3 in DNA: TGTGCCAGCAGTTGGCAGGGAAAATCTGAAGCTTTCTTT.